This T cell receptor (beta chain) originates from a study of T cell responses to AZD1222 COVID-19 vaccine. Study as a whole: Pooled in the analysis were second doses at about 4 or about 12 weeks. Study-wide results and caveats: Sampling captured repertoires only after the peak T cell response.

As for this clone: Its antigen is unknown.

The V end was cut by 3 bases, the J end by 7 bases, with 16 bases between. CDR3 length: 14 amino acids. Germline CDR1 and CDR2: SGHTA and FQGNSA. Profiling relied on immunoSEQ multiplex PCR, and the TCRdb table lists in-frame clones only, not all of them. The table lists tens of thousands of clones, 80% to 90% of them singletons. The chain links TRBV7-2 to TRBJ2-7; D is ambiguous. The material sequenced was peripheral blood, taken on day 0 of AZD1222 vaccination. This sequence originates from an adult in good health. Written as DNA, the CDR3 is TGTGCCAGCAGCTTTGGGTCCCGCGGTGTGGAGCAGTACTTC. Encoded protein: CASSFGSRGVEQYF. The full variable domain, in which reference TRBV7-2 and TRBJ2-7 provide the parts outside the CDR3, is GAGVSQSPSNKVTEKGKDVELRCDPISGHTALYWYRQSLGQGLEFLIYFQGNSAPDKSGLPSDRFSAERTGGSVSTLTIQRTQQEDSAVYLCASSFGSRGVEQYFGPGTRLTVT.